These 3 T cell receptor beta chains originate from one sample sequenced in a study of STAT3 mutations in large granular lymphocyte leukemia. Study results and limitations: Every T-cell large granular lymphocyte leukemia patient had at least one immunodominant TCR beta clonotype.

Some clones are missing from TCRdb's copy, which holds only in-frame ones; the method was immunoSEQ multiplex PCR. Here the sample spans a few thousand clones, 60% to 80% being singletons. These receptors have no known antigen. The sample comprised PBMCs. Every receptor here comes from a human donor with T large granular lymphocyte leukemia. Some clones in this sample may be carry-over from other donors' samples.

V gene TRBV30 combines with J gene TRBJ1-2, with 11 bases lining up with TRBD1. The V gene end was trimmed by 8 bases and the J gene end by 2 bases; junction bases not matched to a gene: 1. This CDR3 spans 12 amino acids. Germline V gene data show CDR1 as GTSNPN and CDR2 as SVGIG (reference sequence). CDR3 protein: CAGDRGNYGYTF. For the CDR3, the DNA is TGTGCCGGGGACAGGGGGAACTATGGCTACACCTTC.

This clone was recorded a few times. This chain joins TRBV30 and TRBJ1-5; D is possibly TRBD1 (6 bases). The V end was cut by 2 bases, the J end by 3 bases, with 17 bases between. Germline CDR1 GTSNPN, CDR2 SVGIG (reference sequence). CDR3 size: 16 residues. The CDR3 sequence: CAWSPTHRDSNQPQHF. CDR3 sequence (DNA): TGTGCCTGGAGTCCGACCCACAGGGATTCCAATCAGCCCCAGCATTTT.

The CDR3 sequence: CASSLSSVYQPQHF. CDR3 in DNA: TGTGCCAGCAGTTTATCTTCCGTTTATCAGCCCCAGCATTTT. The gene calls are TRBV27 and TRBJ1-5; D call uncertain. V was pared by 0 bases and J by 5 bases, with 8 bases between. This CDR3 is built from 14 residues. In germline, CDR1 is MNHEY, CDR2 SMNVEV (reference sequence).